The 9 T cell receptor beta chains below all came from one sample that was sequenced in a study of T cells in Graves' hyperthyroidism and ophthalmopathy. TCR beta CDR3 regions were amplified from RNA. The HTBI primer set was used in a first-round RT-PCR of the TCR CDR3. TCRdb redid the calling of the multiplex PCR reads with MiXCR, one entry per CDR3 protein. In the table there are around 500,000 distinct CDR3 sequences, roughly 14% of which are singletons. Sequenced input: blood. The source of these receptors is a young woman with Graves' hyperthyroidism.

This clonotype was seen at least ten times. This chain uses TRBV2 with TRBJ2-5, with TRBD2 matching 15 bases. V dropped 8 bases and J dropped 4; count of bases not matched to a gene: 5. The germline gives CDR1 SNHLY, CDR2 FYNNEI. CDR3 length equals 15 residues. The CDR3 nucleotides read TGTGCCAGCGTCGGGACTAGCGGGAGGCGAGAGACCCAGTACTTC. Its protein product is CASVGTSGRRETQYF.

This clonotype was detected many times. The chain is built from TRBV12-3 or TRBV12-4 and TRBJ1-5, with TRBD1 as a possible D gene (6 bases). V lost 6 bases, J lost 5 bases, and 17 bases lay in between. This CDR3 is 15 amino acids long. This CDR3 is CASRRGAGLDQPQHF. CDR3 sequence (DNA): TGTGCCAGCAGGAGGGGGGCAGGTCTGGATCAGCCCCAGCATTTT.

The chain combines TRBV24-1 with TRBJ2-7; D not certain. V was shortened by 3 bases and J by 6 bases, with 11 bases between the two germline ends. The CDR3 loop spans 13 amino acids. Germline V lookup: CDR1 KGHDR, CDR2 SFDVKD. The CDR3 protein is CATSDPGPAEQYF. The CDR3 region has the DNA TGTGCCACCAGTGATCCCGGACCTGCCGAGCAGTACTTC.

In this sample, this clonotype turned up many times. The rearrangement joins TRBV12-5 to TRBJ1-2; D uncertain. V was cut by 0 bases and J by 3 bases, with 5 bases left in between. Germline V lookup: CDR1 LGHNT, CDR2 FRNRAP. The CDR3 has 13 amino acids. CDR3 loop: CASGLVQHYGYTF. The CDR3 bases are TGTGCTAGTGGTTTGGTACAGCACTATGGCTACACCTTC.

The table lists this clonotype with many counts. The V gene is TRBV28, the J gene TRBJ1-6; D possibly corresponds to TRBD1 (6 bases). The CDR3 runs to 13 residues. Germline values: CDR1 MDHEN, CDR2 SYDVKM. V gave up 8 bases and J gave up 8 bases, with 13 bases separating them. The CDR3 spells CASLHRDHSPLHF. The CDR3 coding sequence is TGTGCCAGCCTACACAGGGATCATTCACCCCTCCACTTT.

This clonotype was observed many times. This chain links TRBV20-1 with TRBJ1-2; D is possibly TRBD1 (6 bases). CDR1 and CDR2 from the germline V gene are DFQATT and SNEGSKA (reference sequence). This CDR3 contains 15 residues. V lost 5 bases, J lost 0 bases, and 16 bases lay in between. CDR3 loop: CSAAYLRGANYGYTF. In nucleotides, the CDR3 is TGCAGTGCTGCCTACCTCAGGGGCGCTAACTATGGCTACACCTTC.

The sample holds many counts of this clonotype. The chain links TRBV5-1 to TRBJ2-3; 7 bases are a match to TRBD2. This CDR3 is 15 amino acids long. With V trimmed by 0 bases and J by 3 bases, 4 bases remained unmatched. Germline V gene sequence: CDR1 SGHRS, CDR2 YFSETQ. This CDR3 is CASSLGTRMTDTQYF. CDR3 nucleotide sequence: TGCGCCAGCAGCTTGGGGACTAGGATGACAGATACGCAGTATTTT.

Ten or more counts support this clonotype. The chain has TRBV15 and TRBJ2-5; 8 nucleotides align to TRBD2. The CDR3 is 15 residues long. Unmatched junction bases numbered 4, after V lost 3 bases and J lost 1 base. Per the germline V gene, CDR1 is LNHNV and CDR2 is YYDKDF (reference sequence). CDR3 in amino acids: CATSRRGLVQETQYF. CDR3 coding DNA: TGTGCCACCAGCAGGCGGGGACTAGTCCAAGAGACCCAGTACTTC. Complete variable domain (other parts from reference TRBV15 and TRBJ2-5): DAMVIQNPRYQVTQFGKPVTLSCSQTLNHNVMYWYQQKSSQAPKLLFHYYDKDFNNEADTPDNFQSRRPNTSFCFLDIRSPGLGDTAMYLCATSRRGLVQETQYFGPGTRLLVL.

This clonotype has ten or more counts. This chain uses TRBV30 with TRBJ1-5; 8 bases match TRBD1. Trimming at V came to 2 bases and at J to 3 bases, leaving 6 bases not matched to a gene. Germline V CDR1 and CDR2: GTSNPN, SVGIG (reference sequence). The CDR3 is made up of 15 amino acids. For the CDR3, the DNA is TGTGCCTGGAGTCCCGGACAGGGATACAATCAGCCCCAGCATTTT. Translation gives CAWSPGQGYNQPQHF.